Listed below are T cell receptor beta chains from one sample, sequenced in a study of CD8 T cells in Susac syndrome. TCRdb re-called the immunoSEQ multiplex PCR reads with MiXCR, one entry per CDR3 protein. Seen here are approximately 120,000 distinct CDR3 sequences, around 94% observed once, and the top ten hold approximately 0.22%. Source material: CD8+ T cells from PBMCs. These receptors were taken from a human donor with Susac syndrome. Each CDR3 is given with its conserved first and last residue. Each record gives: J gene, D gene, clone size, V gene, CDR3 protein, CDR3 DNA. D genes are given only for firm matches. Only part of the rows carry a size: once, few, many, or a class if the clone is expanded.

>TRBJ2-7|-|once|TRBV30
CALDPRDTYEQYF
TGTGCCTTGGACCCCCGGGACACCTACGAGCAGTACTTC
>TRBJ2-5|-|-|TRBV5-6
CASGHPTQYF
TGTGCGAGCGGGCACCCGACCCAGTACTTC
>TRBJ2-3|TRBD2|-|TRBV25-1
CASSGTSFTDTQYF
TGTGCCAGCAGTGGGACTAGCTTCACAGATACGCAGTATTTT
>TRBJ2-5|-|-|TRBV20-1
CSARTTASKPIQETQYF
TGCAGTGCTCGTACAACAGCCTCCAAGCCCATCCAAGAGACCCAGTACTTC
>TRBJ1-1|TRBD1|-|TRBV19
CASSTWTGGATAEAFF
TGTGCCAGTAGTACGTGGACAGGGGGCGCGACCGCTGAAGCTTTCTTT
>TRBJ2-3|TRBD2|-|TRBV29-1
CSVEDPQTSGGSAPSTDTQYF
TGCAGCGTTGAAGATCCCCAGACTAGCGGGGGCTCAGCACCCAGCACAGATACGCAGTATTTT
>TRBJ2-7|TRBD2|-|TRBV15
CATSREGLGSPDEQYF
TGTGCCACCAGCAGAGAAGGACTAGGGAGCCCTGACGAGCAGTACTTC
>TRBJ2-7|-|-|TRBV29-1
CSVVRADRTYEQYF
TGCAGCGTCGTAAGAGCTGACAGAACCTACGAGCAGTACTTC
>TRBJ1-2|-|-|TRBV19
CATQVKSGSLYGYTF
TGTGCCACCCAAGTAAAGTCAGGATCTTTGTATGGCTACACCTTC
>TRBJ2-3|-|-|TRBV18
CASSPRWEKGTDTQYF
TGTGCCAGCTCCCCCCGGTGGGAAAAGGGGACAGATACGCAGTATTTT
>TRBJ2-5|-|-|TRBV13
CASSLESSGWETQYF
TGTGCCAGCAGCTTAGAATCGTCGGGTTGGGAGACCCAGTACTTC
>TRBJ2-1|-|-|TRBV5-1
CASSLGRGLLYNEQFF
TGCGCCAGCAGCTTGGGCAGGGGACTTCTCTACAATGAGCAGTTCTTC
>TRBJ1-2|-|-|TRBV25-1
CASSEGRTEGYTF
TGTGCCAGCAGTGAGGGTCGTACCGAAGGCTACACCTTC
>TRBJ1-2|-|-|TRBV20-1
CSARWSGGGGTNYGYTF
TGCAGTGCTAGATGGTCCGGAGGGGGGGGAACTAACTATGGCTACACCTTC
>TRBJ2-7|-|-|TRBV4-2
CASSQDVGMSYEQYF
TGTGCCAGCAGCCAAGATGTCGGGATGAGCTACGAGCAGTACTTC
>TRBJ1-1|-|-|TRBV6-1
CASRYTEAFF
TGTGCCAGCAGATACACTGAAGCTTTCTTT
>TRBJ2-5|-|-|TRBV6-2/TRBV6-3
CASSYSTGQETQYF
TGTGCCAGCAGTTACTCCACAGGTCAAGAGACCCAGTACTTC
>TRBJ1-4|-|once|TRBV7-9
CASRYTASSTNEKLFF
TGTGCCAGCCGCTACACGGCCAGCTCAACTAATGAAAAACTGTTTTTT
>TRBJ2-1|-|-|TRBV7-9
CASRSGSSSSVF
TGTGCCAGCAGAAGCGGAAGTAGCTCTTCGGTCTTC
>TRBJ2-1|TRBD1|-|TRBV6-2/TRBV6-3
CASSYPGGTGYNEQFF
TGTGCCAGCAGTTATCCAGGCGGGACAGGCTACAATGAGCAGTTCTTC
>TRBJ2-5|-|-|TRBV30
CAWDSVGQETQYF
TGTGCCTGGGATAGCGTAGGGCAAGAGACCCAGTACTTC
>TRBJ2-3|TRBD2|once|TRBV28
CASSSTHSGGGPDTQYF
TGTGCCAGCAGTTCCACCCATAGCGGGGGGGGTCCAGATACGCAGTATTTT
>TRBJ2-3|-|-|TRBV4-3
CASSQQRAVQLGADTQYF
TGCGCCAGCAGCCAGCAACGGGCCGTACAACTAGGAGCGGATACGCAGTATTTT
>TRBJ2-5|TRBD1|-|TRBV13
CASSPTPGGKEEETQYF
TGTGCCAGCAGCCCAACCCCAGGGGGAAAGGAGGAAGAGACCCAGTACTTC
>TRBJ2-3|TRBD2|-|TRBV7-8
CASSPTSGNTDTQYF
TGTGCCAGCAGCCCAACTAGCGGAAACACAGATACGCAGTATTTT
>TRBJ1-2|TRBD1|once|TRBV14
CASSQVGTVGGYTF
TGTGCCAGCAGCCAGGTCGGGACAGTAGGTGGCTACACCTTC
>TRBJ2-5|-|few|TRBV3-1
CASSQEWVPETQYF
TGTGCCAGCAGCCAAGAGTGGGTACCAGAGACCCAGTACTTC
>TRBJ2-1|-|-|TRBV24-1
CATSLSGDSGEQFF
TGTGCCACCAGTCTATCAGGGGACTCCGGTGAGCAGTTCTTC
>TRBJ1-2|TRBD1|-|TRBV3-1
CASSHEGQEINYGYTF
TGTGCCAGCAGCCACGAGGGACAGGAGATAAACTATGGCTACACCTTC
>TRBJ2-1|-|-|TRBV7-2
CASSLAGGSEQFF
TGTGCCAGCAGCTTAGCGGGAGGCAGTGAGCAGTTCTTC
>TRBJ1-5|-|-|TRBV27
CASSLRPSGQPQHF
TGTGCCAGCAGTTTACGGCCCTCTGGTCAGCCCCAGCATTTT
>TRBJ2-1|-|-|TRBV20-1
CSARGAASYNEQFF
TGCAGTGCTAGAGGCGCGGCTTCCTACAATGAGCAGTTCTTC
>TRBJ2-7|-|-|TRBV5-4
CASSATGSEQYF
TGTGCCAGCAGCGCAACAGGGTCCGAGCAGTACTTC
>TRBJ2-5|TRBD2|-|TRBV15
CATSRYWTSGGAETQYF
TGTGCCACCAGCAGATATTGGACTAGCGGGGGGGCCGAGACCCAGTACTTC
>TRBJ2-2|-|-|TRBV7-3
CASSLISGDTGELFF
TGTGCCAGCAGCTTAATATCGGGGGACACCGGGGAGCTGTTTTTT
>TRBJ1-6|-|-|TRBV2
CASSSDSFDNSPLHF
TGTGCCAGCAGTTCGGACAGTTTTGATAATTCACCCCTCCACTTT
>TRBJ2-3|TRBD1|-|TRBV6-2/TRBV6-3
CASSGTGDTDTQYF
TGTGCCAGCAGCGGGACAGGGGACACAGATACGCAGTATTTT
>TRBJ2-7|-|-|TRBV27
CASSLSRATEQYF
TGTGCCAGCAGTTTATCCAGGGCGACTGAGCAGTACTTC
>TRBJ1-5|-|-|TRBV20-1
CSARADGREYQPQHF
TGCAGTGCTAGGGCCGACGGCAGGGAATATCAGCCCCAGCATTTT
>TRBJ2-5|-|-|TRBV6-5
CASRPFGGVQETQYF
TGTGCCAGCCGGCCTTTTGGCGGGGTACAAGAGACCCAGTACTTC